Each of the 32 T cell receptor beta chains below was sequenced from the same sample in a study of cytotoxic CD8 clonotypes in ibrutinib-treated CLL. Here immunoSEQ multiplex PCR was the method, and the copy in TCRdb shows in-frame clones only, minus some. The table has roughly 220,000 clones, approximately 75% seen once. The sample in question was PBMCs, obtained after 12 months of ibrutinib treatment. The source is a human donor with chronic lymphocytic leukemia.

V gene TRBV21-1 combines with J gene TRBJ2-7; the D segment call TRBD2 is taken from the table without a DNA check. TRBV21-1 is annotated as a pseudogene. The length of the CDR3 is 16 residues. CDR3 in DNA: TGTGCCAGCAGCAAAGATAGCGGGGGGCTCGTCTACGAGCAGTACTTC. It specifies CASSKDSGGLVYEQYF.

The rearrangement joins TRBV6-5 to TRBJ1-6, with TRBD1 matching over 7 bases. Germline V gene sequence: CDR1 MNHEY, CDR2 SVGAGI. The junction had 10 bases not matched to a gene; V was cut back by 2 bases and J by 9 bases. There are 16 residues in the CDR3. The CDR3 region is CASSYELGQSRSPLHF. In DNA form, the CDR3 reads TGTGCCAGCAGTTACGAACTGGGACAGTCGCGTTCACCCCTCCACTTT.

The chain carries TRBV18 and TRBJ1-3, with D possibly matching TRBD1 (5 bases). Germline assignment: CDR1 KGHSH and CDR2 LQKENI. The CDR3 length is 17 residues. V lost 6 bases to trimming and J lost 1 base, with 19 bases between them. The CDR3: CASSRGVTGPSGNTIYF. DNA for the CDR3: TGTGCCAGCTCCCGGGGGGTGACCGGACCGTCTGGAAACACCATATATTTT. The variable domain in full, with the rest retrieved from reference TRBV18 and TRBJ1-3, is NAGVMQNPRHLVRRRGQEARLRCSPMKGHSHVYWYRQLPEEGLKFMVYLQKENIIDESGMPKERFSAEFPKEGPSILRIQQVVRGDSAAYFCASSRGVTGPSGNTIYFGEGSWLTVV.

This clone was seen just once. The V and J genes are TRBV15 and TRBJ1-1; 7 bases line up with TRBD1. Trimming took 5 bases from V and 4 from J; bases not matched to a gene: 7. Germline assignment: CDR1 LNHNV and CDR2 YYDKDF (reference sequence). The CDR3 extends over 14 amino acids. CDR3 bases: TGTGCCACCAGCGATAGCCAGGGGGTCACTGAAGCTTTCTTT. This sequence encodes CATSDSQGVTEAFF. The entire variable domain, with the rest obtained from reference TRBV15 and TRBJ1-1, is as follows: DAMVIQNPRYQVTQFGKPVTLSCSQTLNHNVMYWYQQKSSQAPKLLFHYYDKDFNNEADTPDNFQSRRPNTSFCFLDIRSPGLGDTAMYLCATSDSQGVTEAFFGQGTRLTVV.

The count of this clone is one. The chain recombines TRBV5-3 with TRBJ2-7, with 13 nucleotides matching TRBD2. TRBV5-3 is an ORF, and what it does is uncertain. V dropped 3 bases and J dropped 0; count of bases not matched to a gene: 9. This CDR3 region has 18 residues. CDR3 sequence (DNA): TGTGCCAGAAGCTCCAGGACTAGCGGGGGCCAAAGCTCCTACGAGCAGTACTTC. Translated: CARSSRTSGGQSSYEQYF.

This chain joins TRBV5-1 and TRBJ1-6; 8 bases agree with TRBD1. The CDR3 covers 14 residues. The trim removed 1 base at V and 11 bases at J, leaving 5 bases unmatched. The germline V gene encodes CDR1 SGHRS and CDR2 YFSETQ. The CDR3 region has the DNA TGCGCCAGCAGCTTGACAGGGGGTGACACACCCCTCCACTTT. Its translation: CASSLTGGDTPLHF.

V gene TRBV7-3 combines with J gene TRBJ2-3; D is possibly TRBD1 or TRBD2 (5 bases each). The V end lost 4 bases, the J end lost 7 bases, and 21 bases lay between the germline ends. The CDR3 consists of 16 residues. In germline, CDR1 is SGHTA, CDR2 FQGTGA. DNA for the CDR3: TGTGCCAGCAGCTCTCTAAACGGGCAGGGACGAAATACGCAGTATTTT. As protein: CASSSLNGQGRNTQYF.

The genes are TRBV5-6 and TRBJ2-2; D remains unclear. The CDR3 runs 15 residues. The ends were cut back, 1 base at V and 6 bases at J, with 13 bases in the middle. Germline values: CDR1 SGHDT, CDR2 YYEEEE. This CDR3 is CASSLLSGLPGELFF. In DNA form, the CDR3 reads TGTGCCAGCAGCTTGTTGAGTGGGTTACCCGGGGAGCTGTTTTTT.

The J gene is TRBJ2-5, the V gene TRBV27, with 13 positions matching TRBD2. Germline assignment: CDR1 MNHEY and CDR2 SMNVEV (reference sequence). There are 17 residues in the CDR3. The junction had 12 bases not matched to a gene; V was cut back by 7 bases and J by 4 bases. The CDR3 protein is CASMGLAGPYPPETQYF. The CDR3 nucleotides are TGTGCCAGCATGGGACTAGCGGGACCCTACCCCCCAGAGACCCAGTACTTC.

The CDR3 bases are TGTGCCAGCAGCCTCGGGGCGGGAGGACCTAATGAGCAGTTCTTC. Protein product: CASSLGAGGPNEQFF. The chain employs TRBV9 and TRBJ2-1; 8 positions match TRBD2. The CDR3 sequence is 15 residues long. V lost 4 bases, J lost 7 bases, and 10 bases stayed unmatched. Germline V gene data show CDR1 as SGDLS and CDR2 as YYNGEE. Full variable domain (rest looked up from reference TRBV9 and TRBJ2-1): DSGVTQTPKHLITATGQRVTLRCSPRSGDLSVYWYQQSLDQGLQFLIQYYNGEERAKGNILERFSAQQFPDLHSELNLSSLELGDSALYFCASSLGAGGPNEQFFGPGTRLTVL.

In its sample, this clone was seen a few times. The rearrangement links TRBV9 to TRBJ2-3; the D gene is possibly TRBD2 (7 bases). V lost 2 bases and J 5 bases, leaving 12 bases between the germline ends. This CDR3 spans 14 amino acids. Germline V lookup: CDR1 SGDLS, CDR2 YYNGEE. In DNA, the CDR3 is TGTGCCAGCAGCGTGGGGGGGCCGGTAGATACGCAGTATTTT. Protein: CASSVGGPVDTQYF.

This chain uses TRBV28 with TRBJ1-2; 10 nucleotides line up with TRBD1. The germline gives CDR1 MDHEN, CDR2 SYDVKM. The CDR3 spans 15 residues. Unmatched junction bases numbered 12, after V lost 10 bases and J lost 4 bases. Here the CDR3 DNA reads TGTGCCACCCCCTCCCGGGACAGGGGATCCTATGGCTACACCTTC. It yields the protein CATPSRDRGSYGYTF.

The chain combines TRBV4-1 with TRBJ2-5; D unresolved. This CDR3 contains 15 residues. Germline V lookup: CDR1 MGHRA, CDR2 YSYEKL. V was trimmed by 4 bases and J by 2 bases, leaving 14 bases between them. The CDR3 DNA follows: TGCGCCAGCAGCCTTGACCCGTTAGCACAAGAGACCCAGTACTTC. Its protein product is CASSLDPLAQETQYF.

V usage is TRBV10-3 and J usage is TRBJ1-2; a weak D match, TRBD1 (5 bases). The CDR3 totals 15 residues. Germline-derived CDR1 and CDR2 are ENHRY and SYGVKD. Trimming pared 4 bases from V and 8 bases from J, leaving 20 bases between. The CDR3 DNA follows: TGTGCCATCAGTGTGGGAAGGGACCGACAAGGAGGCTACACCTTC. It encodes CAISVGRDRQGGYTF.

The chain combines TRBV6-5 with TRBJ1-2, with 7 nucleotides matching TRBD1. The CDR3 has 13 residues. Germline CDR1 reads MNHEY; CDR2 reads SVGAGI. Losses at the gene ends were 8 bases for V and 3 bases for J; bases not matched to a gene: 6. The CDR3 region is CASCDREDYGYTF. The CDR3 DNA is TGTGCCAGCTGCGACAGGGAGGACTATGGCTACACCTTC.

The chain has TRBV7-9 and TRBJ2-7, with D perhaps matching TRBD1 (5 bases). There are 13 residues in the CDR3. Trimming took 5 bases from V and 6 from J, leaving 14 bases between them. CDR1 and CDR2 (germline): SEHNR, FQNEAQ (reference sequence). This chain's CDR3 is CASSPDSLGEQYF. In DNA form, the CDR3 reads TGTGCCAGCAGCCCCGACAGTCTGGGCGAGCAGTACTTC.

The V call is TRBV9, the J call TRBJ2-1; D is possibly TRBD2 (6 bases). Between the trimmed V and J ends, which lost 0 bases and 4 bases, there was a span of 8 bases. There are 14 residues in the CDR3. Germline V gene data show CDR1 as SGDLS and CDR2 as YYNGEE. The CDR3: CASSVDGGYNEQFF. The CDR3 region has the DNA TGTGCCAGCAGCGTAGACGGGGGATACAATGAGCAGTTCTTC.

The chain is built from TRBV7-6 and TRBJ1-5; possible D gene TRBD1, 6 bases. The V gene's germline CDR1 is SGHVS and CDR2 FNYEAQ. The V and J ends lost 2 bases and 1 base respectively, with 12 bases between them. The CDR3 runs to 16 residues. The CDR3 nucleotides are TGTGCCAGCAGCTTATTGGGGGGCGCAAGCAATCAGCCCCAGCATTTT. Protein product: CASSLLGGASNQPQHF. Using reference TRBV7-6 and TRBJ1-5 for the parts outside the CDR3, the full variable domain is GAGVSQSPRYKVTKRGQDVALRCDPISGHVSLYWYRQALGQGPEFLTYFNYEAQQDKSGLPNDRFSAERPEGSISTLTIQRTEQRDSAMYRCASSLLGGASNQPQHFGDGTRLSIL.

Details on this clone: A junction boundary mismatches the germline segment, possibly from a read error. The chain couples TRBV6-6 to TRBJ1-1, with D unresolved. Germline CDR1 is MNHNY and CDR2 is SVGAGI (reference sequence). This CDR3 region has 14 residues. The CDR3 nucleotides read TGTGCCAGCAGTAACTCGTGGCAGAACACTGAAGCTTTCTTT. Its translation is CASSNSWQNTEAFF.

V gene TRBV19 combines with J gene TRBJ2-3, with D unresolved. The germline CDR1 and CDR2 sequences are LNHDA and SQIVND (reference sequence). The V end lost 9 bases, the J end lost 1 base, and 14 bases lay between the germline ends. The CDR3 spans 14 residues. CDR3 amino acids: CASRPGFGTDTQYF. The CDR3 region has the DNA TGTGCCAGCCGGCCCGGGTTCGGCACAGATACGCAGTATTTT.

The J gene is TRBJ2-7, the V gene TRBV15; 10 nucleotides match TRBD1. CDR3 size: 16 residues. Per germline, CDR1 LNHNV and CDR2 YYDKDF (reference sequence). With 1 base clipped from V and 7 bases from J, the junction kept 10 bases outside the gene matches. The chain's CDR3 is CATSRGRGTGVGEQYF. The CDR3 nucleotides are TGTGCCACCAGCAGAGGCCGCGGGACAGGGGTGGGGGAGCAGTACTTC.

This rearrangement joins TRBV11-3 to TRBJ2-1; D is unresolved. The length of the CDR3 is 13 residues. Trimming left V 4 bases short and J 6 bases short, with 10 bases between. Germline-derived CDR1 and CDR2 are SGHNT and YENEEA. CDR3 nucleotides: TGTGCCAGCAGCTCCCCGGGTCTCAATGAGCAGTTCTTC. Translated, it gives CASSSPGLNEQFF.

The chain uses TRBV5-6 and TRBJ2-5; TRBD1 agrees at 7 bases. Germline values: CDR1 SGHDT, CDR2 YYEEEE. The CDR3 totals 19 residues. J gave up 4 bases and V 0 bases, and 18 bases lay outside the gene matches. This CDR3 reads CASSLGARGSYFFGETQYF. In nucleotides, the CDR3 is TGTGCCAGCAGCTTGGGGGCCAGGGGGAGTTATTTTTTCGGAGAGACCCAGTACTTC.

The table lists this clone with a count of one. The chain uses TRBV18 and TRBJ2-5, with D perhaps matching TRBD1 (6 bases). The V and J ends lost 2 bases and 4 bases respectively, with 26 bases between them. CDR3 length: 19 residues. CDR1 KGHSH and CDR2 LQKENI come from the germline V gene. The CDR3 loop is CASSPRVRVGATGGETQYF. CDR3 in DNA: TGTGCCAGCTCACCAAGGGTACGAGTGGGGGCCACCGGAGGAGAGACCCAGTACTTC.

The V and J genes are TRBV7-8 and TRBJ1-4, with D tentatively TRBD1 (5 bases). The CDR3 length is 15 residues. V was cut by 4 bases and J by 3 bases, with 12 bases left in between. Germline V lookup: CDR1 SGHVS, CDR2 FQNEAQ. The DNA for the CDR3 is TGTGCCAGCAGCTCCCAGACAGCGGCTAATGAAAAACTGTTTTTT. It encodes CASSSQTAANEKLFF. Full variable domain (outside the CDR3, taken from reference TRBV7-8 and TRBJ1-4): GAGVSQSPRYKVAKRGQDVALRCDPISGHVSLFWYQQALGQGPEFLTYFQNEAQLDKSGLPSDRFFAERPEGSVSTLKIQRTQQEDSAVYLCASSSQTAANEKLFFGSGTQLSVL.

V and J are TRBV6-5 and TRBJ1-1, with D possibly being TRBD1 (5 bases). From germline, CDR1 is MNHEY and CDR2 SVGAGI. V gave up 0 bases and J gave up 0 bases, with 11 bases separating them. The CDR3 has 16 amino acids. Written as DNA, the CDR3 is TGTGCCAGCAGTTACTCGAGGGGTCCCCTGAACACTGAAGCTTTCTTT. Its protein is CASSYSRGPLNTEAFF.

The chain recombines TRBV30 with TRBJ2-6, with 8 bases aligning to TRBD1. The trim removed 1 base at V and 4 bases at J, leaving 12 bases unmatched. Germline CDR1 is GTSNPN and CDR2 is SVGIG (reference sequence). The CDR3 is 18 amino acids. The CDR3 is CAWSGDETGALGANVLTF. CDR3 DNA sequence: TGTGCCTGGAGTGGGGACGAGACAGGGGCTCTGGGGGCCAACGTCCTGACTTTC.

The chain couples TRBV14 to TRBJ2-7; TRBD1 might be the D (6 bases). The V end was cut by 3 bases, the J end by 9 bases, with 24 bases between. The CDR3 totals 16 residues. The germline V gene has CDR1 SGHDN and CDR2 FVKESK. CDR3 DNA sequence: TGTGCCAGCAGCCAGGCGGACAGCTCTATCTTTAGTGGGCAGTACTTC. It specifies CASSQADSSIFSGQYF.

The V gene is TRBV19, the J gene TRBJ2-7; either TRBD1 or TRBD2 may supply D (5 bases each). The germline gives CDR1 LNHDA, CDR2 SQIVND (reference sequence). Trimming pared 5 bases from V and 1 base from J, leaving 9 bases between. CDR3 length equals 13 residues. This CDR3 reads CASSWGISYEQYF. The CDR3 nucleotides are TGTGCCAGTAGTTGGGGGATTTCCTACGAGCAGTACTTC.

V and J are TRBV10-3 and TRBJ2-7; 10 nucleotides match TRBD2. Trimming took 7 bases from V and 2 from J; bases not matched to a gene: 5. Looked up from germline, CDR1 is ENHRY and CDR2 is SYGVKD. The CDR3 is made up of 14 amino acids. DNA of the CDR3: TGTGCCATCAAATCTAGCGGGGGTCCCTACGAGCAGTACTTC. This encodes CAIKSSGGPYEQYF.

This sequence joins TRBV6-5 and TRBJ2-7; D possibly matches TRBD1 or TRBD2 (7 bases each). CDR1 and CDR2 (germline): MNHEY, SVGAGI. This CDR3 contains 15 residues. Trimming left V 0 bases short and J 6 bases short, with 15 bases between. CDR3 bases: TGTGCCAGCAGTTACTCGCCAGGGGGGGTTGGCGAGCAGTACTTC. It yields the protein CASSYSPGGVGEQYF.

The gene calls are TRBV28 and TRBJ1-1; D not resolved. In germline, CDR1 is MDHEN, CDR2 SYDVKM. This CDR3 is built from 13 residues. Trimming took off 1 base at V and 7 bases at J, with 10 bases between the two ends. CDR3 region: CASSLSTPIEAFF. CDR3 nucleotide sequence: TGTGCCAGCAGTTTATCTACTCCGATTGAAGCTTTCTTT.